What follows describes a single TCR beta chain. This clone was counted between two and nine times. Its antigen remains unidentified. It has no much larger one-base neighbor in the sample; base qualities were not kept. This specimen comes from a study of cytomegalovirus exposure and HLA in healthy donors (dated by TCRdb to 2016 to 2017). Context from the whole study: In an earlier analysis of approximately 640 of the donors, 276 Gb of sequence data and roughly 100 million unique TCR beta sequences from 180 million or so T cells were reported. Typing coverage differed by locus: A, B, C, DRB1 and DQB1 were typed in roughly 620-640 donors, DQA1 in about 510, DPA1 in around 600, and DPB1 in around 440. An earlier analysis of around 580 of the donors used high-throughput TCR beta sequencing to judge whether each TCR beta V gene segment behaved as functional or pseudogenic. High-throughput TCR immunosequencing, statistical association of individual TCRs with disease status, and machine learning were combined to predict cytomegalovirus infection status. Donor age, sex, ethnicity and CMV serostatus were compiled alongside the repertoire data. In a later genetic analysis, genome-wide SNP genotypes for 398 of the 666 donors were used, and that subset was treated as a discovery cohort. Along with the approximately 650-subject first cohort, a separate validation cohort of over a hundred different subjects was used. Every repertoire in the discovery cohort had been generated on one and the same sequencing platform. Among some 400 genotyped donors of the cohort, an average of 235,054 unique TCR beta nucleotide sequences were sequenced per donor, around a sixth of them non-productive. Of the approximately 400 genotyped donors, roughly 85% fell in the genetic ancestry cluster associated with self-reported Caucasian donors. Both class I and class II loci were covered by HLA typing, at four-digit resolution. Rather than using new phenotypic data, the later analysis identified candidate immune exposures from TCR beta sequences and from how often those sequences occurred across donors. An early release that covered several hundred HLA-typed donors contained about 290 gigabases of sequencing data and roughly 84 million unique TCR sequences. The study used immunosequencing to profile the T cell repertoires of more than 650 subjects and linked those repertoires to cytomegalovirus serostatus. To study patterns of TCR occurrence, a later analysis re-analyzed previously published TCR beta repertoires from around 670 donors and added high-resolution HLA genotyping. About five DR-DQ haplotypes were treated as single units for association and clustering because of strong linkage in the cohort. The study was designed to test whether signatures of past pathogen exposure could be identified by cataloging public T cell receptors. Findings and caveats that apply to the study as a whole: A later analysis associated about 17,000 TCR beta sequences with specific HLA alleles at a false discovery rate of 0.05. Roughly 15 rarely observed V segments, including chromosome 9 orphons, were excluded from the earlier analysis of several hundred of the donors because counts were too low. An association between a missense DCLRE1C variant and V-gene and J-gene trimming of TCR beta chains was found in a later genetic analysis and replicated in an independent cohort. According to the authors, the approach could potentially be generalized to other disease states and immunological phenotypes. A later analysis found that most CMV-associated TCR beta chains appeared HLA-restricted, with HLA associations seemingly driven largely by CMV exposure. Correlated functional status among segregating V segments might be attributable to linkage disequilibrium, but an unknown experimental factor could not be ruled out. The study listed 150 to 200 TCR beta chains as associated with cytomegalovirus. A group of highly shared sequence variants was considered likely to be a technical artifact of the sequencing pipeline. Because some donors lacked HLA typing at each locus, the association tests relied only on the typed subset. A later analysis found that HLA-associated TCR beta chains were more clonally expanded and had lower generation probabilities than equally common non-associated chains. In vitro tests confirmed that a few of the cytomegalovirus-associated TCR beta chains recognize cytomegalovirus antigens. The classifier was reported to diagnose cytomegalovirus status with high specificity and sensitivity in both the original and validation cohorts. The presence/absence analyses assumed that sequencing depth was roughly uniform across donors, and that assumption may not be true. For the cohort, immune exposure information was limited to CMV serostatus. A further reported finding was that TCR beta sequences accurately predicted the HLA-A and HLA-B alleles for most subjects in the first cohort. Assigning TCR associations to individual alleles was difficult when HLA alleles, especially DR and DQ, strongly co-occurred. A later analysis reported that several top co-occurrence clusters appeared linked to parvovirus B19, influenza, CMV and Epstein-Barr virus. While some public TCRs were present in many individuals, most TCR sequences turned up only very rarely across donors. This cohort had only TCR beta chains sequenced, and the lack of alpha or paired-chain data limited which features could be detected. Compared with the roughly 670-donor mean, donors in an Asian-associated ancestry cluster had fewer N-insertions in productive TCRs, according to a later genetic analysis. Because the 87-base-pair reads could not distinguish some IMGT-functional V segments, including TRBV6-2 and TRBV6-3, those segments were excluded. In an earlier analysis of 587 of the donors, most TCR beta V segments appeared in productive rearrangements about 87% or about 30% of the time, broadly matching IMGT annotations. In a later analysis, the rate of TCR association differed among HLA loci, with DRB1 alleles having the most associated TCRs and HLA-C alleles having the fewest.

The cohort comprised around 690 healthy bone marrow donors. All cohort members were sampled while nominally healthy, although unrecorded immune exposures were likely present. The donor was CMV seronegative and belonged to the group of over 350 seronegative cohort members. A peripheral blood sample was provided by each donor, and peripheral blood mononuclear cells were used for TCR beta sequencing. Genomic DNA was extracted from the blood cell samples with the Qiagen DNeasy Blood Extraction Kit. Library preparation used the immunoSEQ multiplex PCR assay. The multiplex PCR relied on a mix of 60 forward primers for TCR Vbeta segments and 13 reverse primers for TCR Jbeta segments. Amplification of the CDR3 region of rearranged TCR beta genes was performed with a multiplex PCR assay on genomic DNA. The Illumina HiSeq System was used to sequence the amplified TCR beta libraries as 87-base-pair reads. Per the source publication's procedure: In a later analysis, some 80 million unique TCR beta chains were counted across the 650 to 700 repertoires, and around 10 million of these chains were shared by at least two donors. A nearest-neighbor algorithm error-corrected the raw reads and collapsed the reads into unique sequences, merging closely related sequences to remove PCR and sequencing errors. Alignment of CDR3 sequences to IMGT reference sequences was used to assign V, D and J gene segments. For a sequence to be retained, a match of at least six nucleotides to both a V gene segment and a J gene segment was required. A rearrangement was called productive if the CDR3 had no stop codons and remained in frame with V and J, and every other rearrangement was called non-productive. CDR3 was defined according to IMGT convention as the region running from the second conserved V-encoded cysteine to the conserved J-encoded phenylalanine. Sequences without an unambiguous match to a single V gene segment were excluded from the earlier analysis of about 600 of the donors. An earlier analysis of almost 600 of the donors classified V segments as functional when productive rearrangements were above 56.7% and as segregating when the standard deviation between donors was above 5%. A statistical classification framework was built for diagnosing cytomegalovirus status from the catalog of TCR beta chain sequences. In a later analysis, V and J genes were assigned by comparing TCR nucleotide sequences against IMGT/GENE-DB human TR gene sequences. In a later analysis, CDR3 sequences and most-parsimonious VDJ recombination scenarios were assigned using the TCRdist pipeline. In a later analysis, every TCR beta chain was defined by the combination of its CDR3 amino acid sequence and its V-gene family, and reads without a unique V-gene family were dropped. In a later analysis, around 650 highly shared, low-generation-probability nucleotide sequences were removed to address suspected cross-contamination and a sequencing artifact. For each public chain, a later analysis derived a clonal expansion index from normalized ranks of inferred template counts within each repertoire. Generation probabilities in a later analysis came from a VDJ recombination model fitted to out-of-frame rearrangements, and those results were checked against IGoR. In a later analysis, TCR-TCR, TCR-HLA and TCR-CMV co-occurrence was scored with hypergeometric tests, and a repertoire-size bias correction was applied to TCR pairs. A later analysis estimated false discovery rates by permuting HLA or CMV assignments 20 times. In a later analysis, co-occurring TCRs were grouped with DBSCAN, and TCRdist sequence similarity was added when clustering was performed within HLA-allele-positive subsets. For co-occurrence clustering, repertoires with fewer than 30,000 or more than 120,000 public chains were excluded, along with four to six repertoires with anomalous nucleotide sharing. Held by TCRdb, this immuneACCESS table contains in-frame sequences only and omits some clones. Under half of the omission traces to an unresolved V gene where checked; the cause of the rest is unknown. V, J and clone size are those of that table, while D and trimming were read from the DNA. This sample lists hundreds of thousands of clones; under 80% were detected once. The leading ten clones occupy 0.22% of the sample.

The CDR3 starts with the cysteine, ends with the phenylalanine, and has 15 residues. The CDR3 DNA has 45 bases and is translated from base 1. At the junction V is shortened by 6 bases and J by 2 bases, with 11 bases in between. The germline V gene encodes CDR1 MNHNS and CDR2 SASEGT. This chain joins TRBV6-1 to TRBJ2-6; TRBD1 could be the D gene, as 5 bases match. Sequenced material: PBMCs. This sequence was found in a girl aged 2-10 years in good health and CMV-seronegative. The CDR3 protein is CASSPRQTGANVLTF. The nucleotide sequence is TGTGCCAGCAGCCCCAGACAGACTGGGGCCAACGTCCTGACTTTC.